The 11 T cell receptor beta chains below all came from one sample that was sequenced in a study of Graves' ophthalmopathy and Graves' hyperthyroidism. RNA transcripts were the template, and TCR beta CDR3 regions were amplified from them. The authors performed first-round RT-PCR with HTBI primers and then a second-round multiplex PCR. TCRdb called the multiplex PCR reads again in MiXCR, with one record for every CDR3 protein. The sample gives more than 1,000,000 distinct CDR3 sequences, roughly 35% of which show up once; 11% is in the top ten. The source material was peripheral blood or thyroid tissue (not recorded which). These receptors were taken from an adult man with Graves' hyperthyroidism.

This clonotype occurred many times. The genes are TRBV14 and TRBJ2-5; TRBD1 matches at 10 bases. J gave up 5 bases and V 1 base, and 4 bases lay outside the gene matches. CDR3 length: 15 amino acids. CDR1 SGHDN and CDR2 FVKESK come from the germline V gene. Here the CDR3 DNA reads TGTGCCAGCAGCCAAGCACCGGGACAGGGGGAGACCCAGTACTTC. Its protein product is CASSQAPGQGETQYF.

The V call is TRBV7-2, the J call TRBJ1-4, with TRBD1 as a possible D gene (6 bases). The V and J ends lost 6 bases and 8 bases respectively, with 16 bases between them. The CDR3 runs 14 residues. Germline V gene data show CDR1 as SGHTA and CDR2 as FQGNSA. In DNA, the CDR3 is TGTGCCAGCAGATCAGTCGGGGGCGGGGAAAAACTGTTTTTT. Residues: CASRSVGGGEKLFF.

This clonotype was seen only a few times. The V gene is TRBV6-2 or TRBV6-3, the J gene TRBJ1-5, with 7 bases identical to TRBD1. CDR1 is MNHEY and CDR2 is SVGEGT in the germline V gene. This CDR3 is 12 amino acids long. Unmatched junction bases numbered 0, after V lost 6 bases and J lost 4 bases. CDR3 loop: CASRGQNQPQHF. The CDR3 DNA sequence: TGTGCCAGCAGGGGACAGAATCAGCCCCAGCATTTT.

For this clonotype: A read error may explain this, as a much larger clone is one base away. CDR3 in DNA: TGTGCCACCAGCCAAGGGACAGGGGGTGCGCAGCCCCAGCATTTT. It is translated as CATSQGTGGAQPQHF. The chain is built from TRBV10-3 and TRBJ1-5; TRBD1 matches at 11 bases. V trimming: 10 bases; J trimming: 7 bases; junction bases outside the gene matches: 12. The CDR3 spans 15 residues. CDR1 is ENHRY and CDR2 is SYGVKD in the germline V gene.

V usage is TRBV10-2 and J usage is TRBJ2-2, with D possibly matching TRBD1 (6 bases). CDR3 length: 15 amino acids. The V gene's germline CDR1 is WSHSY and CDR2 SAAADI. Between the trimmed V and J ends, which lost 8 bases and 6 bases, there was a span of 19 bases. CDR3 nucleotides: TGCGCCAGCCGAAGAGGCCTAGGGGGAGCCGGGGAGCTGTTTTTT. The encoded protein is CASRRGLGGAGELFF.

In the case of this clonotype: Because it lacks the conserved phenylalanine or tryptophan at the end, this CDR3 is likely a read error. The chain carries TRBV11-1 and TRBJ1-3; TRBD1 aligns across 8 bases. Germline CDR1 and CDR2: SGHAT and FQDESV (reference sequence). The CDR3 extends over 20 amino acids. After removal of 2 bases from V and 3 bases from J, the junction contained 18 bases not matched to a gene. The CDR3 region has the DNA TGTGCCAGCAGCTTACGCTGGACAGGGTCTCTTGGAGTGGGTGGAAACACCATATATGTT. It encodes CASSLRWTGSLGVGGNTIYV.

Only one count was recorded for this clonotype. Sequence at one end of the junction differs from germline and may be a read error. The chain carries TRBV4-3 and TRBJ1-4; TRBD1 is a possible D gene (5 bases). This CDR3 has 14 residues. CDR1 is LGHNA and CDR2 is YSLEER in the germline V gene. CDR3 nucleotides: TGCGCCAGCAGCCAGGGGCCGTGGAGTGAAAAACTGTCTTTT. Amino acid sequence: CASSQGPWSEKLSF.

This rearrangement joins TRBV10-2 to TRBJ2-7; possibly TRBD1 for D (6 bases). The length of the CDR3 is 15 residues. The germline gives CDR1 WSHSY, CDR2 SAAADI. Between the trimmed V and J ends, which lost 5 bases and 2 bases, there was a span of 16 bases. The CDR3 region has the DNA TGCGCCAGCAGTCCCCCCAGGGGCTTGGCCTACGAGCAGTACTTC. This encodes CASSPPRGLAYEQYF.

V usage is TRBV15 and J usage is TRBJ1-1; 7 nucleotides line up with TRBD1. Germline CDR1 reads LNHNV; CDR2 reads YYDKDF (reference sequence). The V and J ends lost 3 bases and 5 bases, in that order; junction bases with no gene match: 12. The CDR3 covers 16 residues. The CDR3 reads CATSRRGTAGGTEAFF. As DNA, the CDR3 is TGTGCCACCAGCAGGAGGGGGACAGCCGGGGGGACTGAAGCTTTCTTT.

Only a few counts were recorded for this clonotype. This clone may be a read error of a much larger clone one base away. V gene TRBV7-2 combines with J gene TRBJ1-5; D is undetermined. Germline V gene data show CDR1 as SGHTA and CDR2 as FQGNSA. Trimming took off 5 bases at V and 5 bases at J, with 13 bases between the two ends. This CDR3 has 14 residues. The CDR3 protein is CASSPGRAHQPQHF. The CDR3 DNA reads TGTGCCAGCAGCCCTGGCCGGGCTCATCAGCCCCAGCATTTT.

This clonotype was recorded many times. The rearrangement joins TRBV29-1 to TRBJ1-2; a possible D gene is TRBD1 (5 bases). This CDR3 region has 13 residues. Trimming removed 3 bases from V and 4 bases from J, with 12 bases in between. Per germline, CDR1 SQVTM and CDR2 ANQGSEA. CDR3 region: CSVDDREIYGYTF. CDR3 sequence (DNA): TGCAGCGTTGATGACAGAGAGATCTATGGCTACACCTTC.